Shown below are 21 T cell receptor beta chains from a single sample sequenced in a study of CD8+ T cells in alopecia areata (dated by TCRdb to 2016 to 2019). Library generation was performed with the immunoSEQ multiplex PCR assay. To provide template for TCR sequencing, every sample had RNA extracted and reverse transcribed into cDNA. The source is immuneACCESS, and TCRdb retained only in-frame sequences with V and J called. Part of the clones is not carried over; for the studies checked, unresolved V genes explain less than half of this, and the remainder is unexplained. Here the sample has some 95,000 clones; 44% occur a single time. Roughly 18% of the sample goes to the ten largest clones. This sample's time point label indicates: about 5 months on oral tofacitinib. This sample's treatment or condition label indicates: oral pan-JAK inhibitor, 5-10 mg twice daily. The starting material was CD8+ T cells sorted from blood, obtained at week 24, from a patient treated with tofacitinib. Source of these receptors: a human donor with alopecia areata.

This clone was counted between two and nine times. This sequence joins TRBV29-1 and TRBJ2-2; D uncertain. The CDR3 runs to 13 residues. Germline V CDR1 and CDR2: SQVTM, ANQGSEA. V dropped 8 bases and J dropped 0 bases, with 10 bases sitting between them. The CDR3 reads CSLRTANTGELFF. CDR3 nucleotides: TGCAGCTTGCGGACGGCGAACACCGGGGAGCTGTTTTTT.

The chain uses TRBV25-1 and TRBJ1-5, with D uncertain. The CDR3 contains 14 residues. The V end lost 2 bases, the J end lost 1 base, and 6 bases lay between the germline ends. Germline CDR1 and CDR2: MGHDK and SYGVNS. DNA for the CDR3: TGTGCCAGCAGTGAACAGTTGAGCAATCAGCCCCAGCATTTT. This sequence encodes CASSEQLSNQPQHF. Supplemented by reference TRBV25-1 and TRBJ1-5, the full variable domain reads EADIYQTPRYLVIGTGKKITLECSQTMGHDKMYWYQQDPGMELHLIHYSYGVNSTEKGDLSSESTVSRIRTEHFPLTLESARPSHTSQYLCASSEQLSNQPQHFGDGTRLSIL.

The rearrangement joins TRBV7-9 to TRBJ2-2; D unclear. Per germline, CDR1 SEHNR and CDR2 FQNEAQ (reference sequence). Trimming removed 4 bases at V and 1 base at J, with 13 bases between. The length of the CDR3 is 16 residues. In nucleotides, the CDR3 is TGTGCCAGCAGCTCCCGACCCGCTGGGAACACCGGGGAGCTGTTTTTT. This encodes CASSSRPAGNTGELFF.

The table lists this clone with a few counts. The chain links TRBV4-1 to TRBJ2-3; no reliable D call. V shed 0 bases and J shed 0 bases, with 4 bases lying between them. This CDR3 is 14 amino acids long. The germline gives CDR1 MGHRA, CDR2 YSYEKL. The CDR3 loop is CASSQETSTDTQYF. Written as DNA, the CDR3 is TGCGCCAGCAGCCAAGAAACTAGCACAGATACGCAGTATTTT.

The DNA of the CDR3 is TGCAGCGTTGGGCGTGGAGGGGGGCGCGAGGGTTATGAAAAACTGTTTTTT. Amino acid sequence: CSVGRGGGREGYEKLFF. This chain joins TRBV29-1 and TRBJ1-4, with TRBD1 as a possible D gene (6 bases). The CDR3 extends over 17 amino acids. The germline V gene encodes CDR1 SQVTM and CDR2 ANQGSEA. Trimming left V 4 bases short and J 6 bases short, with 24 bases between.

V gene TRBV4-1 combines with J gene TRBJ2-1, with D perhaps TRBD1 or TRBD2 (5 bases each). CDR3 length: 17 residues. V lost 0 bases to trimming and J lost 5 bases, with 17 bases between them. Germline V gene sequence: CDR1 MGHRA, CDR2 YSYEKL. As DNA, the CDR3 is TGCGCCAGCAGCCAAGAGAACGGGGCCGTATTAGACAATGAGCAGTTCTTC. Translating gives CASSQENGAVLDNEQFF.

The chain recombines TRBV18 with TRBJ2-7, with TRBD1 identical over 8 bases. Germline loops: CDR1 KGHSH, CDR2 LQKENI. J lost 1 base, V lost 2 bases, and 7 bases had no gene match. The CDR3 runs 16 residues. CDR3 protein: CASSPTWGQESYEQYF. In nucleotides, the CDR3 is TGTGCCAGCTCACCAACATGGGGACAGGAGTCCTACGAGCAGTACTTC. The variable domain in full, completed from reference TRBV18 and TRBJ2-7, reads NAGVMQNPRHLVRRRGQEARLRCSPMKGHSHVYWYRQLPEEGLKFMVYLQKENIIDESGMPKERFSAEFPKEGPSILRIQQVVRGDSAAYFCASSPTWGQESYEQYFGPGTRLTVT.

This clone has just a few counts. V is TRBV7-9 and J is TRBJ1-1; D is unresolved. The length of the CDR3 is 15 residues. Germline V gene lookup returns CDR1 SEHNR and CDR2 FQNEAQ (reference sequence). V was cut by 1 base and J by 3 bases, with 12 bases left in between. The CDR3 spells CASSLGLVAYTEAFF. In nucleotides, the CDR3 is TGTGCCAGCAGCTTAGGTTTGGTGGCATACACTGAAGCTTTCTTT.

This clone was observed once. The rearrangement uses TRBV7-9 and TRBJ2-1; TRBD2 is a possible D gene (5 bases). The CDR3 is 15 amino acids. Looked up from germline, CDR1 is SEHNR and CDR2 is FQNEAQ (reference sequence). Trimming shortened V by 1 base and J by 5 bases, and 12 bases separated the two germline ends. The CDR3 here is CASSLVGSQDNEQFF. CDR3 nucleotide sequence: TGTGCCAGCAGCTTAGTAGGGAGTCAGGACAATGAGCAGTTCTTC.

The chain couples TRBV4-3 to TRBJ2-7; D might be TRBD2 (5 bases). The CDR3 contains 13 residues. V lost 4 bases and J lost 1, with 8 bases in between. Germline assignment: CDR1 LGHNA and CDR2 YSLEER. This CDR3 reads CASSPGISYEQYF. CDR3 bases: TGCGCCAGCAGCCCCGGGATATCCTACGAGCAGTACTTC.

V is TRBV4-1 and J is TRBJ2-1; 11 bases line up with TRBD2. Trimming cost V 4 bases and J 5 bases; bases outside gene matches: 1. The germline CDR1 and CDR2 sequences are MGHRA and YSYEKL. The CDR3 runs to 14 residues. The CDR3 sequence is CASSPGLADNEQFF. The CDR3 region has the DNA TGCGCCAGCAGCCCGGGACTAGCGGACAATGAGCAGTTCTTC.

This clone occurred a few times. The rearrangement uses TRBV29-1 and TRBJ1-2; maybe TRBD1 (5 bases). V was cut by 7 bases and J by 4 bases, with 13 bases left in between. The germline V gene has CDR1 SQVTM and CDR2 ANQGSEA. The CDR3 extends over 12 amino acids. DNA of the CDR3: TGCAGCGCCGGGGCAGACTCCTATGGCTACACCTTC. Protein product: CSAGADSYGYTF.

DNA of the CDR3: TGTGCCAGCAGCTTGCGGGTTGGGCAGCCCCAGCATTTT. Translated: CASSLRVGQPQHF. This chain connects TRBV5-6 to TRBJ1-5; D not resolved. Germline CDR1 is SGHDT and CDR2 is YYEEEE. CDR3 length equals 13 residues. Trimming cost V 1 base and J 7 bases, with 9 bases left between them.

The rearrangement uses TRBV2 and TRBJ2-3; D is unresolved. The CDR3 extends over 13 amino acids. Germline assignment: CDR1 SNHLY and CDR2 FYNNEI. Trimming stripped 0 bases from V and 7 bases from J, with 8 bases between. The DNA of the CDR3 is TGTGCCAGCAGTGAAGCGCTAGGCAATACGCAGTATTTT. Amino acids: CASSEALGNTQYF.

The chain carries TRBV2 and TRBJ2-7, with 11 bases matching TRBD2. The CDR3 spans 14 residues. Germline loops: CDR1 SNHLY, CDR2 FYNNEI. J lost 5 bases, V lost 6 bases, and 6 bases had no gene match. In DNA form, the CDR3 reads TGTGCCAGCAGGCCTCTAGCGGGAGGAGACGAGCAGTACTTC. Encoded protein: CASRPLAGGDEQYF. The variable domain in full, completed from reference TRBV2 and TRBJ2-7, reads EPEVTQTPSHQVTQMGQEVILRCVPISNHLYFYWYRQILGQKVEFLVSFYNNEISEKSEIFDDQFSVERPDGSNFTLKIRSTKLEDSAMYFCASRPLAGGDEQYFGPGTRLTVT.

The J gene is TRBJ1-2, the V gene TRBV7-9, with TRBD1 matching 8 bases. V was pared by 5 bases and J by 5 bases, with 16 bases of the junction left unmatched. Germline V gives CDR1 SEHNR, CDR2 FQNEAQ (reference sequence). The CDR3 runs 17 residues. Here the CDR3 reads CASSPTGRAGGTYGYTF. The CDR3 DNA reads TGTGCCAGCAGCCCTACCGGTAGGGCAGGGGGCACTTATGGCTACACCTTC.

The rearrangement links TRBV14 to TRBJ2-7; no clear D gene. Trimming cost V 4 bases and J 2 bases, with 15 bases left between them. The CDR3 runs to 15 residues. Germline V CDR1 and CDR2: SGHDN, FVKESK. The CDR3 DNA follows: TGTGCCAGCAGCCCCGAGTCCTCATGGGCCTACGAGCAGTACTTC. This encodes CASSPESSWAYEQYF.

The CDR3: CASSPAPLAGTDGETQYF. For the CDR3, the DNA is TGTGCCAGCTCACCAGCTCCTCTTGCCGGGACGGACGGTGAGACCCAGTACTTC. This chain joins TRBV18 and TRBJ2-5; D tentatively reads TRBD1 or TRBD2 (5 bases each). Trimming pared 2 bases from V and 5 bases from J, leaving 24 bases between. Germline V gene data show CDR1 as KGHSH and CDR2 as LQKENI. There are 18 residues in the CDR3. Full variable domain (rest looked up from reference TRBV18 and TRBJ2-5): NAGVMQNPRHLVRRRGQEARLRCSPMKGHSHVYWYRQLPEEGLKFMVYLQKENIIDESGMPKERFSAEFPKEGPSILRIQQVVRGDSAAYFCASSPAPLAGTDGETQYFGPGTRLLVL.

This clone was picked up a small number of times. The V call is TRBV30, the J call TRBJ2-5, with D perhaps TRBD1 (6 bases). CDR1 GTSNPN and CDR2 SVGIG come from the germline V gene (reference sequence). V was trimmed by 0 bases and J by 5 bases, leaving 13 bases between them. The CDR3 contains 14 residues. The CDR3 reads CAWSVMGAAETQYF. The CDR3 DNA sequence: TGTGCCTGGAGTGTAATGGGGGCTGCGGAGACCCAGTACTTC.

V is TRBV9 and J is TRBJ2-7; D unresolved. Germline CDR1 and CDR2: SGDLS and YYNGEE. The CDR3 sequence is 15 residues long. V lost 0 bases to trimming and J lost 2 bases, with 12 bases between them. This CDR3 is CASSVDGVGAYEQYF. The CDR3 DNA reads TGTGCCAGCAGCGTAGATGGGGTTGGGGCCTACGAGCAGTACTTC.

Only a few counts were recorded for this clone. V is TRBV27 and J is TRBJ1-5; weak D call: TRBD1 (5 bases). The V and J ends lost 0 bases and 4 bases respectively, with 10 bases between them. Germline CDR1 and CDR2: MNHEY and SMNVEV (reference sequence). There are 15 residues in the CDR3. The CDR3 coding sequence is TGTGCCAGCAGTTTATCCGGGACGGTGAATCAGCCCCAGCATTTT. Translating it yields CASSLSGTVNQPQHF.